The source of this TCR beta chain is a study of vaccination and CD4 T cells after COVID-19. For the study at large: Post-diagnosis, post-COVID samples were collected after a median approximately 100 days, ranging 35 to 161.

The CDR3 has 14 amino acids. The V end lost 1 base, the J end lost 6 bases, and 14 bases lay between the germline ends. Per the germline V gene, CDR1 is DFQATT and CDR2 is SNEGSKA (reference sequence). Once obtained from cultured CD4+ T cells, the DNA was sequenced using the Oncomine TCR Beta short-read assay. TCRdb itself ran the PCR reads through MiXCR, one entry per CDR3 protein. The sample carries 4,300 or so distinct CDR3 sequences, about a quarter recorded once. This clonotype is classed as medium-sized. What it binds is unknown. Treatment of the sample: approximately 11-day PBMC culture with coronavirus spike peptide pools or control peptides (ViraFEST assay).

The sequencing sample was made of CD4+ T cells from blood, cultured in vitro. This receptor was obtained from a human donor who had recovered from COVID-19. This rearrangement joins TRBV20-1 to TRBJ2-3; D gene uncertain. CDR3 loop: CSARASSAPDTQYF. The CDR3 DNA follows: TGCAGTGCTAGAGCGAGTTCGGCTCCGGATACGCAGTATTTT.